The text below deals with one TCR beta chain. What antigen it recognizes has not been identified. The input lacks base qualities; no much larger clone sits a single base away. The library was made by the immunoSEQ multiplex PCR assay. Imported from immuneACCESS, the table was reduced by TCRdb to in-frame sequences with V and J called. These copies leave out some clones; in studies compared against another copy, an unresolved V gene accounts for under half, and the cause of the remainder is not known. The sample table holds tens of thousands of clones, of which approximately 92% were seen once. The ten top clones hold about 0.37% of the sample. The entry originates in a study of T cell changes during pregnancy in multiple sclerosis (dated by TCRdb to the late 2010s). Background for the entire study: The study examined how the T cell repertoire changed over the course of pregnancy in women with multiple sclerosis.

CDR1 and CDR2 were assigned from the germline V gene (reference sequence) as GTSNPN and SVGIG. Germline trimming amounts to 5 bases on V and 6 bases on J, with 3 as the count of junction bases outside the gene matches. From cysteine to phenylalanine, the CDR3 is 12 amino acids long. Solely the CDR3 DNA is kept, with 36 bases framed from the first base. Recombination linked TRBV30 to TRBJ2-2, with TRBD1 identical over 7 junction bases. This sequence was found in a female donor with multiple sclerosis, enrolled in a pregnancy study. Sequencing was performed on CD4+ T cells from peripheral blood mononuclear cells, taken before pregnancy. The CDR3 reads CAWVTGAGELFF. The sequence in DNA is TGTGCCTGGGTCACAGGGGCCGGGGAGCTGTTTTTT. The variable domain in full, with residues beyond the CDR3 obtained from the reference TRBV30 and TRBJ2-2 genes, is SQTIHQWPATLVQPVGSPLSLECTVEGTSNPNLYWYRQAAGRGLQLLFYSVGIGQISSEVPQNLSASRPQDRQFILSSKKLLLSDSGFYLCAWVTGAGELFFGEGSRLTVL.